This passage covers 27 T cell receptor beta chains from one sample sequenced in a study of blood T cell repertoires in COVID-19. Generated by immunoSEQ multiplex PCR, the TCRdb table keeps only in-frame clones and is missing some. This sample has 130,000 to 150,000 clones, with around 90% found just once. Material for sequencing was peripheral blood. Receptor source: a man between 65 and 85 years old with acute or convalescent COVID-19.

The chain has TRBV5-1 and TRBJ2-2, with D tentatively TRBD1 (6 bases). CDR3 length: 15 residues. Trimming shortened V by 2 bases and J by 3 bases, and 11 bases separated the two germline ends. Germline values: CDR1 SGHRS, CDR2 YFSETQ. Written as DNA, the CDR3 is TGCGCCAGCAGCTTACCGGACAGCCACACCGGGGAGCTGTTTTTT. It yields the protein CASSLPDSHTGELFF.

The chain carries TRBV19 and TRBJ2-1; 7 bases line up with TRBD1. The length of the CDR3 is 14 residues. Germline CDR1 reads LNHDA; CDR2 reads SQIVND (reference sequence). V lost 3 bases to trimming and J lost 2 bases; unmatched junction nucleotides: 1. The DNA for the CDR3 is TGTGCCAGTAGTATGCAGGGGGCCTACAATGAGCAGTTCTTC. Its translation is CASSMQGAYNEQFF.

This clone was seen just once. The V gene is TRBV21-1, the J gene TRBJ2-4; the listed D gene, TRBD2, was not tested against the DNA. TRBV21-1 is noted as a pseudogene. There are 13 residues in the CDR3. The CDR3 here is CASSRGGPHIQYF. As DNA, the CDR3 is TGTGCCAGCAGCAGGGGGGGACCGCACATTCAGTACTTC.

This chain links TRBV6-1 with TRBJ1-5, with D tentatively TRBD1 (5 bases). CDR3 length: 16 amino acids. V was clipped by 2 bases and J by 3 bases, with 14 bases between them. The germline V gene encodes CDR1 MNHNS and CDR2 SASEGT. CDR3 amino acids: CASSEWGTGFNQPQHF. The CDR3 nucleotides are TGTGCCAGCAGTGAATGGGGCACAGGATTCAATCAGCCCCAGCATTTT.

This clone was found a few times. V usage is TRBV12-5 and J usage is TRBJ2-5; the D gene is possibly TRBD2 (6 bases). Germline CDR1 and CDR2: LGHNT and FRNRAP. The CDR3 has 12 amino acids. Trimming pared 3 bases from V and 7 bases from J, leaving 9 bases between. The CDR3 nucleotides read TGTGCTAGTGGTTTCCCGGAGGGGACCCAGTACTTC. This sequence encodes CASGFPEGTQYF.

Written as DNA, the CDR3 is TGTGCCAGCAGCAAAGCCGGGACACACTATGGCTACACCTTC. Translating it yields CASSKAGTHYGYTF. J is TRBJ1-2 and V is TRBV21-1; TRBD1 is the table's D call and was not checked against the DNA. TRBV21-1 is a pseudogene segment. This CDR3 is built from 14 residues.

V and J are TRBV6-5 and TRBJ1-2; maybe TRBD1 (6 bases). The CDR3 extends over 13 amino acids. Germline lookup yields CDR1 MNHEY and CDR2 SVGAGI. Trimming took 6 bases from V and 5 from J, leaving 13 bases between them. CDR3 DNA sequence: TGTGCCAGCAGGGATACAGGGAGTTATGGCTACACCTTC. Its protein is CASRDTGSYGYTF.

The CDR3 DNA sequence: TGTGCCATGTCTCCTGGGGCCAACGTCCTGACTTTC. As protein: CAMSPGANVLTF. V gene TRBV6-5 combines with J gene TRBJ2-6; no clear D. Looked up from germline, CDR1 is MNHEY and CDR2 is SVGAGI. The CDR3 spans 12 residues. V lost 10 bases and J lost 2, with 6 bases in between.

The chain uses TRBV2 and TRBJ2-2, with D maybe TRBD1 (7 bases). Germline assignment: CDR1 SNHLY and CDR2 FYNNEI. V dropped 6 bases and J dropped 3 bases, with 14 bases sitting between them. The CDR3 is 15 residues long. The CDR3 loop is CASRQGTGYTGELFF. The CDR3 DNA reads TGTGCCAGCAGACAGGGGACTGGGTACACCGGGGAGCTGTTTTTT.

V usage is TRBV24-1 and J usage is TRBJ2-1, with TRBD2 matching over 11 bases. With V trimmed by 1 base and J by 8 bases, 9 bases remained unmatched. Germline V gives CDR1 KGHDR, CDR2 SFDVKD. The CDR3 contains 17 residues. CDR3 nucleotide sequence: TGTGCCACCAGTGATTTCCGAACTAGCGGGGGTGTCGATGAGCAGTTCTTC. Translating gives CATSDFRTSGGVDEQFF.

This chain joins TRBV12-2 and TRBJ2-7; the table's TRBD2 call for D was not verified on the DNA. TRBV12-2 is noted as a pseudogene. CDR3 length: 17 residues. CDR3 sequence: CASRPSSRRDPSYEQYF. CDR3 bases: TGTGCAAGTCGCCCCTCATCGCGGCGGGACCCCTCCTACGAGCAGTACTTC.

The chain has TRBV6-5 and TRBJ1-1; tentatively, D is TRBD1 (5 bases). The CDR3 runs to 13 residues. Per the germline V gene, CDR1 is MNHEY and CDR2 is SVGAGI. V was cut by 7 bases and J by 3 bases, with 12 bases left in between. DNA for the CDR3: TGTGCCAGCAACAATGGACACTACACTGAAGCTTTCTTT. It codes for CASNNGHYTEAFF.

V usage is TRBV3-1 (or the pseudogene TRBV3-2) and J usage is TRBJ1-5; 9 bases are shared with TRBD1. The CDR3 has 19 residues. The V segment lost 5 bases and the J segment 3 bases; nucleotides outside the gene matches: 17. The V gene's germline CDR1 is LGHDT and CDR2 YNNKEL (reference sequence). As DNA, the CDR3 is TGTGCCAGCAGCGGGGGGACAGGGAATTTGGGATTTGTCAATCAGCCCCAGCATTTT. Encoded protein: CASSGGTGNLGFVNQPQHF.

The V and J genes are TRBV6-1 and TRBJ2-2, with 12 bases identical to TRBD2. The CDR3 totals 15 residues. V was pared by 2 bases and J by 6 bases, with 1 base of the junction left unmatched. Germline CDR1 and CDR2: MNHNS and SASEGT. The CDR3 reads CASSERLAGAGELFF. CDR3 in DNA: TGTGCCAGCAGTGAACGACTAGCGGGAGCCGGGGAGCTGTTTTTT.

This chain connects TRBV5-1 to TRBJ2-2, with TRBD1 matching 8 bases. The junction had 4 bases not matched to a gene; V was cut back by 4 bases and J by 5 bases. In germline, CDR1 is SGHRS, CDR2 YFSETQ. The CDR3 covers 14 residues. The CDR3 DNA reads as TGCGCCAGCAGCGAGGGACAGGTGACCGGGGAGCTGTTTTTT. Translating it yields CASSEGQVTGELFF.

This sequence joins TRBV6-6 and TRBJ1-5; TRBD1 matches 9 bases. Germline V lookup: CDR1 MNHNY, CDR2 SVGAGI (reference sequence). With 4 bases clipped from V and 4 bases from J, the junction kept 5 bases outside the gene matches. The CDR3 extends over 15 amino acids. For the CDR3, the DNA is TGTGCCAGCAGTTCCGGGACAGGGCGGAATCAGCCCCAGCATTTT. Translation gives CASSSGTGRNQPQHF.

V gene TRBV5-5 combines with J gene TRBJ1-2; no clear D gene. Germline loops: CDR1 SGHKS, CDR2 YYEKEE (reference sequence). The CDR3 spans 13 residues. Trimming left V 4 bases short and J 6 bases short, with 13 bases between. The CDR3 loop is CASSPLWAHGYTF. As DNA, the CDR3 is TGTGCCAGCAGCCCCCTATGGGCCCATGGCTACACCTTC.

This clone was observed a single time. The chain combines TRBV19 with TRBJ2-7; D perhaps matches TRBD1 (5 bases). The CDR3 extends over 14 amino acids. Germline V gives CDR1 LNHDA, CDR2 SQIVND (reference sequence). V lost 1 base, J lost 3 bases, and 10 bases lay in between. The CDR3: CASSIVAGNYEQYF. CDR3 coding DNA: TGTGCCAGTAGTATAGTGGCAGGGAACTACGAGCAGTACTTC.

This rearrangement joins TRBV3-1 (or the pseudogene TRBV3-2) to TRBJ2-2; TRBD1 agrees at 9 bases. CDR1 is LGHDT and CDR2 is YNNKEL in the germline V gene (reference sequence). The CDR3 has 19 residues. V lost 4 bases and J lost 5; bases outside the gene matches: 17. CDR3 residues: CASSLGVPGTGTGTGELFF. The CDR3 bases are TGTGCCAGCAGCCTAGGGGTCCCCGGGACAGGGACCGGGACCGGGGAGCTGTTTTTT.

This chain connects TRBV15 to TRBJ1-2; TRBD1 matches 10 bases. CDR3 length: 14 residues. Looked up from germline, CDR1 is LNHNV and CDR2 is YYDKDF (reference sequence). J lost 6 bases, V lost 1 base, and 2 bases had no gene match. The CDR3 DNA reads TGTGCCACCAGCAGAGTGGACAGGGGGAATGGCTACACCTTC. Protein product: CATSRVDRGNGYTF.

This clone has a single count. The rearrangement links TRBV5-8 to TRBJ1-2; D is possibly TRBD1 (5 bases). The CDR3 consists of 15 residues. Trimming stripped 1 base from V and 0 bases from J, with 10 bases between. CDR1 SGHTS and CDR2 YDEGEE come from the germline V gene. CDR3 sequence: CASSLIGGANYGYTF. The CDR3 region has the DNA TGTGCCAGCAGCTTGATTGGGGGGGCTAACTATGGCTACACCTTC.

The chain joins TRBV27 to TRBJ2-6; 8 nucleotides agree with TRBD2. From germline, CDR1 is MNHEY and CDR2 SMNVEV (reference sequence). The length of the CDR3 is 18 residues. The trim removed 6 bases at V and 4 bases at J, leaving 14 bases unmatched. CDR3 in amino acids: CASSPGGGRFTGANVLTF. The CDR3 nucleotides are TGTGCCAGCAGCCCCGGGGGGGGGCGATTTACCGGGGCCAACGTCCTGACTTTC.

The V gene is TRBV5-1, the J gene TRBJ1-1; TRBD1 might be the D (6 bases). Germline assignment: CDR1 SGHRS and CDR2 YFSETQ. V lost 3 bases and J 6 bases, leaving 27 bases between the germline ends. There are 18 residues in the CDR3. The DNA for the CDR3 is TGCGCCAGCAGCTCGCGGGGGGCAGGGGCGCATTATTTGGCTGAAGCTTTCTTT. This sequence encodes CASSSRGAGAHYLAEAFF.

V usage is TRBV7-6 and J usage is TRBJ2-1, with TRBD1 identical over 8 bases. From germline, CDR1 is SGHVS and CDR2 FNYEAQ. The CDR3 runs to 16 residues. Trimming took 5 bases from V and 4 from J; bases not matched to a gene: 10. The CDR3 here is CASSLPRGRGYNEQFF. CDR3 DNA: TGTGCCAGCAGCCTTCCCAGGGGGCGAGGATACAATGAGCAGTTCTTC. The full variable domain, with the rest looked up from reference TRBV7-6 and TRBJ2-1, is GAGVSQSPRYKVTKRGQDVALRCDPISGHVSLYWYRQALGQGPEFLTYFNYEAQQDKSGLPNDRFSAERPEGSISTLTIQRTEQRDSAMYRCASSLPRGRGYNEQFFGPGTRLTVL.

The CDR3, as DNA: TGTGCCAGCAGCGTAGGGGGAGGCCCCACAGATACGCAGTATTTT. Protein sequence: CASSVGGGPTDTQYF. The genes are TRBV9 and TRBJ2-3; D might be TRBD2 (6 bases). The CDR3 runs 15 residues. Trimming left V 0 bases short and J 2 bases short, with 10 bases between. Per germline, CDR1 SGDLS and CDR2 YYNGEE.

The chain employs TRBV7-2 and TRBJ1-4; 7 bases match TRBD1. The V gene end was trimmed by 6 bases and the J gene end by 3 bases; junction bases not matched to a gene: 4. The germline V gene has CDR1 SGHTA and CDR2 FQGNSA. The CDR3 loop spans 14 amino acids. This chain's CDR3 is CASRAGTANEKLFF. CDR3 in DNA: TGTGCCAGCAGGGCCGGGACAGCTAATGAAAAACTGTTTTTT.

The J gene is TRBJ2-1, the V gene TRBV13; 9 nucleotides line up with TRBD2. The length of the CDR3 is 13 residues. Germline lookup yields CDR1 PRHDT and CDR2 FYEKMQ (reference sequence). Germline trimming cut 1 base from V and 16 bases from J; bases unmatched to any gene: 8. The CDR3 region is CASSLESAGGLFF. CDR3 in DNA: TGTGCCAGCAGCTTAGAAAGCGCGGGGGGGCTCTTCTTC.